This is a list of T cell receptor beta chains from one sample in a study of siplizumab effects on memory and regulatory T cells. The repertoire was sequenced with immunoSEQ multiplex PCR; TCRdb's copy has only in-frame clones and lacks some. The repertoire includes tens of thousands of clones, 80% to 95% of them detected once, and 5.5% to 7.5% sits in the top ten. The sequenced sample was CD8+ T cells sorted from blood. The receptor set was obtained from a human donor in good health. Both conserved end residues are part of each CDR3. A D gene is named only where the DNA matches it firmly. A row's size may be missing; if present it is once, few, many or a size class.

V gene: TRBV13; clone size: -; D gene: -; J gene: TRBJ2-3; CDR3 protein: CASSPRLSGSTDTQYF; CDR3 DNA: TGTGCCAGCAGCCCTCGACTAAGCGGAAGCACAGATACGCAGTATTTT
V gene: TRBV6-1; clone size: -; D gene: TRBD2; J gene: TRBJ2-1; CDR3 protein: CASSERLAETYNEQFF; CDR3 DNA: TGTGCCAGCAGTGAAAGACTAGCGGAGACCTACAATGAGCAGTTCTTC
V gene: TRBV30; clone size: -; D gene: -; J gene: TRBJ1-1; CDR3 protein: CAWESTNTEAFF; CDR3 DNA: TGTGCCTGGGAGTCGACGAACACTGAAGCTTTCTTT
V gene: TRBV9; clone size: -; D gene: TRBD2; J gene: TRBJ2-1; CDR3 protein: CASSPPSSGGYNEQFF; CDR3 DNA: TGTGCCAGCAGCCCCCCTTCTAGCGGGGGCTACAATGAGCAGTTCTTC
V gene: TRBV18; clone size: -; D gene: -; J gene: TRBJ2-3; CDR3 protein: CASSPLDRRTDTQYF; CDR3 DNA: TGTGCCAGCTCACCACTCGACAGGCGCACAGATACGCAGTATTTT
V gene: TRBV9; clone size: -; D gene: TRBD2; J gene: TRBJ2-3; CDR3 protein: CASSVVREGPDTQYF; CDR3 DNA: TGTGCCAGCAGCGTAGTACGGGAGGGTCCAGATACGCAGTATTTT
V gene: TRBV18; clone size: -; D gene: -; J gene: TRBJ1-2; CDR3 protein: CASSPPEGNYGYTF; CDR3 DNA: TGTGCCAGCTCACCACCGGAGGGGAACTATGGCTACACCTTC
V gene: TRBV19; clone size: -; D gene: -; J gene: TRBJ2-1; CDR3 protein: CASSIDLYNEQFF; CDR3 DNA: TGTGCCAGTAGTATCGACCTCTACAATGAGCAGTTCTTC
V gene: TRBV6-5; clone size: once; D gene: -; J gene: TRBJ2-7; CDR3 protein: CASSLTGFSEQYF; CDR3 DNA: TGTGCCAGCAGCCTCACAGGGTTCTCCGAGCAGTACTTC
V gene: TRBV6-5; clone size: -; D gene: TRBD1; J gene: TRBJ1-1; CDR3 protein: CASSFGQVFNTEAFF; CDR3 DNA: TGTGCCAGCAGTTTCGGACAGGTCTTTAACACTGAAGCTTTCTTT
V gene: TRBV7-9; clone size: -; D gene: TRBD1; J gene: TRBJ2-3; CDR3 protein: CASSSGQITDTQYF; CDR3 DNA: TGTGCCAGCAGCTCGGGACAGATCACAGATACGCAGTATTTT
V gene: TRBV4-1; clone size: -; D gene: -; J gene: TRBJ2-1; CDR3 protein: CASSQGTLREQFF; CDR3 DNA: TGCGCCAGCAGCCAAGGGACACTCAGGGAGCAGTTCTTC
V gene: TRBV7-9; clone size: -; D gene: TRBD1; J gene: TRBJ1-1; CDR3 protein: CASSYDRGTEAFF; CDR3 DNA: TGTGCCAGCAGCTACGACAGGGGCACTGAAGCTTTCTTT
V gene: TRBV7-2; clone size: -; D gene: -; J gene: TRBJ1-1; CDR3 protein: CASSLAVALNPEAFF; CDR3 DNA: TGTGCCAGCAGCTTAGCTGTAGCCCTGAACCCTGAAGCTTTCTTT
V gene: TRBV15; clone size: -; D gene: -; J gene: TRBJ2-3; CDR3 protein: CATSREKALSTDTQYF; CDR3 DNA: TGTGCCACCAGCAGAGAGAAGGCCCTGAGCACAGATACGCAGTATTTT
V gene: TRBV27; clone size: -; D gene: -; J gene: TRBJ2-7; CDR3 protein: CASSLFQGIPYEQYF; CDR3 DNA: TGTGCCAGCAGTTTATTTCAGGGGATTCCCTACGAGCAGTACTTC
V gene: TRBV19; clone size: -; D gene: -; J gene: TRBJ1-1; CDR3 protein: CASSHRDLEAFF; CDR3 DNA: TGTGCCAGTAGTCATAGGGACTTAGAAGCTTTCTTT
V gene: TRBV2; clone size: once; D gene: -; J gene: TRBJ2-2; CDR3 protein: CASSEVSQVNTGELFF; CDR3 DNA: TGTGCCAGCAGTGAAGTCAGTCAGGTGAACACCGGGGAGCTGTTTTTT
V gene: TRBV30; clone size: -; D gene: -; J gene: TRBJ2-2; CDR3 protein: CAWSVSTGELFF; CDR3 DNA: TGTGCCTGGAGTGTATCCACCGGGGAGCTGTTTTTT
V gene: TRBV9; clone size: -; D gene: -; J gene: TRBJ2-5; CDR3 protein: CASSVALGETQYF; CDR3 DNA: TGTGCCAGCAGCGTAGCTCTCGGGGAGACCCAGTACTTC
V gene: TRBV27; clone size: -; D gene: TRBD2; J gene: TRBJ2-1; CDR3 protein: CASSLYPGLAGFRDEQFF; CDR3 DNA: TGTGCCAGCAGTTTATATCCGGGACTAGCGGGGTTCAGGGATGAGCAGTTCTTC
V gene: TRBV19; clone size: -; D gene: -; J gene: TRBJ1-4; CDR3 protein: CASSPRPGTTGWSNEKLFF; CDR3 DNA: TGTGCCAGTAGTCCCCGCCCCGGGACGACAGGATGGAGTAATGAAAAACTGTTTTTT
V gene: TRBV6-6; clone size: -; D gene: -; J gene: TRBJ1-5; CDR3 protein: CASSYPGQPQHF; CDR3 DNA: TGTGCCAGCAGTTACCCGGGACAGCCCCAGCATTTT
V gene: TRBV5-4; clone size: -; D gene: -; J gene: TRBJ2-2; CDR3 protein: CASSPRPGELFF; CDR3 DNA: TGTGCCAGCAGCCCCCGTCCCGGGGAGCTGTTTTTT
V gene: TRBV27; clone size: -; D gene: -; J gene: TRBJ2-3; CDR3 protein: CASSPIPGDDTQYF; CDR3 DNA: TGTGCCAGCAGCCCCATTCCAGGGGACGATACGCAGTATTTT
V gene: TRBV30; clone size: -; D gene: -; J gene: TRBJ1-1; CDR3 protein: CAWNLHGGAEAFF; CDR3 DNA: TGTGCCTGGAACCTACACGGTGGCGCTGAAGCTTTCTTT
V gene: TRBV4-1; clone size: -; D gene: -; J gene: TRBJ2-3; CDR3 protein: CASSQWAGDTDTQYF; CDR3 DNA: TGCGCCAGCAGCCAGTGGGCCGGGGACACAGATACGCAGTATTTT
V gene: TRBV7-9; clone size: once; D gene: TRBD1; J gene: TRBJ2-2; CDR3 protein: CASSWDRRNTGELFF; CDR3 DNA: TGTGCCAGCAGCTGGGACAGGAGGAACACCGGGGAGCTGTTTTTT
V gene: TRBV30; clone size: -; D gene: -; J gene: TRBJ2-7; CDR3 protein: CAWSWAGAYEQYF; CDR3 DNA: TGTGCCTGGAGTTGGGCAGGTGCCTACGAGCAGTACTTC
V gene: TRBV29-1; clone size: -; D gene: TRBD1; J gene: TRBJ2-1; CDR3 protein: CSVDRESYNKQFF; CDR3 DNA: TGCAGCGTGGACAGGGAATCCTACAATAAGCAGTTCTTC
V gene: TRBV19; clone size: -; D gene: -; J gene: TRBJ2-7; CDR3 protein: CASSIAPVYEQYF; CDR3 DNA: TGTGCCAGTAGTATAGCCCCGGTATACGAGCAGTACTTC
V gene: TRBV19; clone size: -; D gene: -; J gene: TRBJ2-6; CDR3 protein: CASSIGPTSGANVLTF; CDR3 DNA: TGTGCCAGTAGTATAGGCCCCACCTCTGGGGCCAACGTCCTGACTTTC
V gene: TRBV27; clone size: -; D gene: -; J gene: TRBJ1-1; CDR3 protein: CASSLLVGAGTEAFF; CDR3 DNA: TGTGCCAGCAGTTTATTGGTTGGTGCAGGCACTGAAGCTTTCTTT
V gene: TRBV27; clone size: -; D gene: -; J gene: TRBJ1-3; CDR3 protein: CARHGPRGRWVNGNTIYF; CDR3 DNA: TGTGCCAGGCACGGGCCCCGGGGGCGCTGGGTAAACGGAAACACCATATATTTT
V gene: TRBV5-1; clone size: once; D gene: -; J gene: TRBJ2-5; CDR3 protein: CASSLGVGETQYF; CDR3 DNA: TGCGCCAGCAGCTTGGGGGTGGGAGAGACCCAGTACTTC
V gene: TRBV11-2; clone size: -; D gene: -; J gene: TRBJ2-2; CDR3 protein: CASRATRPDGELFF; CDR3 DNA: TGTGCCAGCAGGGCCACACGGCCGGACGGGGAGCTGTTTTTT
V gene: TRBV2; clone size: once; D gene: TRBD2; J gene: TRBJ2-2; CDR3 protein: CASRAGLAGVYTGELFF; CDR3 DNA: TGTGCCAGCAGAGCGGGACTAGCGGGAGTTTACACCGGGGAGCTGTTTTTT
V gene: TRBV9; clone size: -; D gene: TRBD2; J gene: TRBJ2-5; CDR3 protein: CASSVSSGGLRETQYF; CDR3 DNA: TGTGCCAGCAGCGTTTCTAGCGGGGGGTTGCGAGAGACCCAGTACTTC